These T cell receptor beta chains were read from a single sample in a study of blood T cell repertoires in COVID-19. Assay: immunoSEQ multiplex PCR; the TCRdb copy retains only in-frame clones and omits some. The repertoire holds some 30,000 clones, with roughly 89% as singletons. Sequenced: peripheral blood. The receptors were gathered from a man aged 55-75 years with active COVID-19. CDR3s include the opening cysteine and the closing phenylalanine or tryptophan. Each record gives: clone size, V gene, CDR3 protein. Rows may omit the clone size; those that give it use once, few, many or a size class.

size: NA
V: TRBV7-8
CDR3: CASKRASGGLNTGELFF

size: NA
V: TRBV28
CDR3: CASSRATGGKGRETQYF

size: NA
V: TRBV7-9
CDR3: CASSTDRGRDYTF

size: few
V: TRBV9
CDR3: CASSAGTLIYGYTF

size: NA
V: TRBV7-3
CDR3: CASSPSGVLYNEQFF

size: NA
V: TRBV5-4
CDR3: CASSLDQGSLRGYTF

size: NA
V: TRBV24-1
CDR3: CATSDLTGGGADTQYF

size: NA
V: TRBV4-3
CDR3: CASSRGHVATNEKLFF

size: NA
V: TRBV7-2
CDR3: CASAKAGNYGYTF

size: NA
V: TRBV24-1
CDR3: CATSAPRDTHGEQFF

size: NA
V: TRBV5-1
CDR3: CASSSVPGKLEQYF

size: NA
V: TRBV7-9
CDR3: CASSPQYNEQFF

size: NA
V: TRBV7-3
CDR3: CASSLGSGTEAFF

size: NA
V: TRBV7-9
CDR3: CASSTQGAGFTDTEAFF

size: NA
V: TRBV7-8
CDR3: CASTLYNEQFF

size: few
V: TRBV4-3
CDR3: CASSQAPRYEQYF

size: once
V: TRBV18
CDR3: CASSPIAGPTTYEQYF

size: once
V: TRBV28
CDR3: CATTGGARQPQHF

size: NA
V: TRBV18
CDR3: CASSPRSGQQETQYF

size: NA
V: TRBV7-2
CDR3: CASSSRGGRANEQFF

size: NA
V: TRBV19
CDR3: CASSKGLLGDFNEKLFF

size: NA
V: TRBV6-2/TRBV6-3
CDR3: CASSYIRTGDEQYF

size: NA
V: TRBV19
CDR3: CASSSGGAGYNEQFF

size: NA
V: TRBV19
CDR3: CASRGQGAYNEKLFF

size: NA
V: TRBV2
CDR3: CAAVAGGPVETQYF

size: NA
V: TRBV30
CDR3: CAWIGVRNTEAFF

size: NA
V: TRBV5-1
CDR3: CASSEQGPETQYF

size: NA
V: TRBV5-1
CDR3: CASSLAAGHEQYF

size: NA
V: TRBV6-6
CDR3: CASSPLGTQYF